This T cell receptor (beta chain) was captured by sequencing in a study of T cells in Graves' hyperthyroidism and ophthalmopathy. Whole-study results and caveats: Expanded thyroid clonotypes (above 0.001) were mostly also found in blood.

Comments on this clonotype: Its target is not known.

The CDR3 length is 15 residues. J was trimmed by 4 bases and V by 2 bases; bases with no gene match: 3. CDR1 and CDR2 (germline): PRHDT, FYEKMQ (reference sequence). Researchers took RNA transcripts and amplified the TCR beta CDR3 regions from them. First-round RT-PCR targeting the TCR CDR3 was performed with the HTBI primer set. A single record per CDR3 protein comes from TCRdb applying MiXCR to the multiplex PCR reads. The data hold a few hundred thousand distinct CDR3 sequences, with approximately 14% observed a single time. Sample: blood. This TCR came from a woman in her thirties or forties with Graves' ophthalmopathy. The chain has TRBV13 and TRBJ2-2, with 8 bases that match TRBD1. CDR3 in DNA: TGTGCCAGCAGCTTAATTACAGGGGGCACCGGGGAGCTGTTTTTT. As protein: CASSLITGGTGELFF. Full variable domain (rest looked up from reference TRBV13 and TRBJ2-2): AAGVIQSPRHLIKEKRETATLKCYPIPRHDTVYWYQQGPGQDPQFLISFYEKMQSDKGSIPDRFSAQQFSDYHSELNMSSLELGDSALYFCASSLITGGTGELFFGEGSRLTVL.